The rows below give T cell receptor beta chains drawn from one sample of a study of regulatory T cells in long-lasting Graves disease. TCRdb reanalysed the multiplex PCR reads using MiXCR and keeps one entry per CDR3 protein. Of more than 300,000 distinct CDR3 sequences in the sample, 23% were seen once. The source was peripheral blood mononuclear cells (PBMCs), collected when the disease was refractory, from a patient treated with antithyroid drugs. Receptors were obtained from a woman in her thirties or forties with Graves disease. The CDR3 runs from the conserved cysteine through the conserved F or W. The order of the fields is clone size, D gene, V gene, J gene, CDR3 protein, CDR3 DNA. A D gene is named only where the DNA matches it firmly. The listing skips clone size in some rows; elsewhere it reads once, few, many or a size class.

many	NA	TRBV7-9	TRBJ2-4	CASSLEDTLIQYF	TGTGCCAGCAGCTTAGAGGACACCCTCATTCAGTACTTC
many	NA	TRBV28	TRBJ1-5	CASSLTDQPQHF	TGTGCCAGCAGTTTAACGGACCAGCCCCAGCATTTT
few	NA	TRBV25-1	TRBJ2-1	CASRTLQSSVHEQFF	TGTGCCAGCAGAACCCTACAATCTAGCGTTCATGAGCAGTTCTTC
NA	NA	TRBV25-1	TRBJ1-5	CASSDSKRGSNQPQHF	TGTGCCAGCAGTGATTCAAAAAGGGGTAGCAATCAGCCCCAGCATTTT
many	NA	TRBV12-3/TRBV12-4	TRBJ2-7	CASTFGEETYEQYF	TGTGCCAGCACCTTCGGGGAGGAGACCTACGAGCAGTACTTC
NA	TRBD2	TRBV12-3/TRBV12-4	TRBJ2-6	CASSLLRAGGLLLGANVLTF	TGTGCCAGCAGTCTCCTTCGGGCGGGAGGCTTACTTCTGGGGGCCAACGTCCTGACTTTC
NA	TRBD1	TRBV5-8	TRBJ1-2	CASSQDPQGADRYTF	TGCGCCAGCAGCCAAGATCCACAGGGGGCAGATCGGTACACCTTC
few	TRBD2	TRBV6-1	TRBJ2-7	CASRTGTSGNYEQYF	TGTGCCAGCAGAACGGGGACTAGCGGAAATTACGAGCAGTACTTC
NA	NA	TRBV19	TRBJ1-5	CASTMRSRVSNQPQHF	TGTGCCAGTACCATGCGGAGCAGGGTGAGCAATCAGCCCCAGCATTTT
NA	TRBD2	TRBV12-5	TRBJ2-3	CASGLWASGPPRDTQYF	TGTGCTAGTGGTTTGTGGGCTAGCGGCCCCCCGCGTGATACGCAGTATTTT
NA	TRBD2	TRBV5-6	TRBJ2-2	CASSLRLAVNTGELFF	TGTGCCAGCAGCTTGCGACTAGCGGTAAACACCGGGGAGCTGTTTTTT
NA	TRBD2	TRBV5-1	TRBJ2-7	CASTWSAGVNEQYF	TGCGCCAGCACCTGGTCGGCGGGGGTTAACGAGCAGTACTTC
once	TRBD2	TRBV7-9	TRBJ2-3	CASSGGLAGGLDRTDTQYF	TGTGCCAGCAGCGGCGGACTAGCGGGAGGCCTCGACCGCACAGATACGCAGTATTTT
NA	TRBD2	TRBV27	TRBJ2-7	CASSLFGGRPYEQYF	TGTGCCAGCAGTTTATTCGGCGGGAGGCCCTACGAGCAGTACTTC
NA	TRBD1	TRBV20-1	TRBJ1-6	CSARRTGGDNSPLHF	TGCAGTGCTCGAAGAACAGGGGGGGATAATTCACCCCTCCACTTT
many	NA	TRBV12-3/TRBV12-4	TRBJ1-5	CASSLTIGQGGNQPQHF	TGTGCCAGCAGTTTAACAATAGGGCAGGGCGGCAATCAGCCCCAGCATTTT
many	NA	TRBV5-1	TRBJ1-1	CASSLGGTSNTEAFF	TGTGCCAGCAGCTTGGGGGGGACCTCTAACACTGAAGCTTTCTTT
many	NA	TRBV12-3/TRBV12-4	TRBJ1-2	CASRNPRVPDGYTF	TGTGCCAGCAGAAATCCCAGGGTCCCGGATGGCTACACCTTC
few	TRBD1	TRBV28	TRBJ2-1	CASSPRTGRYNEQFF	TGTGCCAGCAGTCCACGGACAGGGAGGTACAATGAGCAGTTCTTC
few	NA	TRBV3-1	TRBJ2-2	CASSPDPNTGELFF	TGTGCCAGCAGCCCCGATCCGAACACCGGGGAGCTGTTTTTT
few	TRBD2	TRBV19	TRBJ2-5	CASSLVAGDQETQYF	TGTGCCAGTAGTTTGGTAGCGGGAGACCAAGAGACCCAGTACTTC
few	TRBD1	TRBV3-1	TRBJ2-4	CASSQDRQGSIQYF	TGTGCCAGCAGCCAAGATCGACAGGGGAGCATTCAGTACTTC
many	TRBD2	TRBV28	TRBJ2-7	CASSLASGFSYEQYF	TGTGCCAGCAGTTTAGCTAGCGGATTCTCCTACGAGCAGTACTTC
few	NA	TRBV5-1	TRBJ2-6	CASSLEQGSGANVLTF	TGCGCCAGCAGCTTGGAACAGGGAAGCGGGGCCAACGTCCTGACTTTC
NA	NA	TRBV5-6	TRBJ2-7	CASSKSVSHYEQYF	TGTGCCAGCAGCAAAAGCGTATCTCACTACGAGCAGTACTTC
many	TRBD2	TRBV29-1	TRBJ2-5	CSVELAGAETQYF	TGCAGCGTTGAACTAGCGGGAGCCGAGACCCAGTACTTC
many	TRBD2	TRBV6-1	TRBJ2-7	CASRGLAGGWYEQYF	TGTGCCAGCAGGGGACTAGCGGGAGGGTGGTACGAGCAGTACTTC
many	NA	TRBV12-3/TRBV12-4	TRBJ1-5	CASARENNQPQHF	TGTGCCAGTGCCCGGGAGAACAATCAGCCCCAGCATTTT
NA	NA	TRBV10-3	TRBJ1-1	CAISEPGMNTEAFF	TGTGCCATCAGTGAGCCCGGAATGAACACTGAAGCTTTCTTT
many	NA	TRBV28	TRBJ2-7	CASSWDRTEQYF	TGTGCCAGCAGTTGGGACCGGACAGAGCAGTACTTC
NA	NA	TRBV5-5	TRBJ1-5	CASSLQGLLVEPQHF	TGTGCCAGCAGCTTGCAGGGGCTCCTGGTGGAGCCCCAGCATTTT
NA	NA	TRBV12-3/TRBV12-4	TRBJ1-1	CAGSLGLMNTEAFF	TGTGCCGGCAGTTTGGGTCTCATGAACACTGAAGCTTTCTTT
NA	NA	TRBV19	TRBJ1-1	CASILSGSTFF	TGTGCCAGTATTCTATCAGGGTCTACTTTCTTT
NA	TRBD2	TRBV28	TRBJ2-3	CASSLYWTSGGTDTQYF	TGTGCCAGCAGTTTGTATTGGACTAGCGGCGGCACAGATACGCAGTATTTT
many	NA	TRBV18	TRBJ1-5	CASSPGWGGPQHF	TGTGCCAGCTCACCAGGATGGGGAGGGCCCCAGCATTTT
few	NA	TRBV7-9	TRBJ2-7	CASSLVGGIPSYEQYF	TGTGCCAGCAGCTTAGTGGGCGGGATCCCTTCCTACGAGCAGTACTTC
NA	NA	TRBV29-1	TRBJ1-4	CSVEEANEKLFF	TGCAGCGTGGAGGAGGCTAATGAAAAACTGTTTTTT
NA	TRBD2	TRBV2	TRBJ2-1	CASSLLAGWSEQFF	TGTGCCAGCTCGTTACTAGCGGGATGGAGTGAGCAGTTCTTC
NA	TRBD2	TRBV20-1	TRBJ2-7	CSAKGLAISYEQYF	TGCAGTGCTAAGGGACTAGCGATCTCCTACGAGCAGTACTTC
NA	NA	TRBV25-1	TRBJ1-5	CASSDQYSNQPQHF	TGTGCCAGCAGTGACCAGTATAGCAATCAGCCCCAGCATTTT
NA	NA	TRBV27	TRBJ1-3	CASSLSGANTIYF	TGTGCCAGCAGTTTATCCGGGGCAAACACCATATATTTT
medium-sized	TRBD1	TRBV28	TRBJ1-1	CASSLKQGMNTEAFF	TGTGCCAGCAGTTTGAAACAGGGGATGAACACTGAAGCTTTCTTT
many	NA	TRBV11-2	TRBJ2-7	CASSLGRTINEQYF	TGTGCCAGCAGCTTAGGTCGGACAATCAACGAGCAGTACTTC
NA	NA	TRBV4-1	TRBJ2-5	CASRRYPSDETQYF	TGCGCCTCCAGGCGGTACCCGAGTGACGAGACCCAGTACTTC
many	TRBD2	TRBV12-3/TRBV12-4	TRBJ2-5	CASSLIGTSGRGEETQYF	TGTGCCAGCAGTTTAATAGGGACTAGCGGGAGGGGTGAGGAGACCCAGTACTTC
many	TRBD1	TRBV20-1	TRBJ1-2	CSATGQGGYTF	TGCAGTGCTACCGGACAGGGTGGCTACACCTTC
many	NA	TRBV6-2/TRBV6-3	TRBJ2-7	CASSYGTGTYEQYF	TGTGCCAGCAGTTACGGGACTGGCACCTACGAGCAGTACTTC
NA	TRBD1	TRBV20-1	TRBJ1-1	CSARVSGGKGTEAFF	TGCAGTGCTAGAGTGTCAGGGGGCAAAGGGACTGAAGCTTTCTTT
many	NA	TRBV20-1	TRBJ2-2	CSARGGGELFF	TGCAGTGCTAGGGGGGGCGGGGAGCTGTTTTTT
NA	NA	TRBV3-1	TRBJ2-5	CASSQDLTSQETQYF	TGTGCCAGCAGCCAAGATTTAACTTCACAAGAGACCCAGTACTTC
NA	TRBD1	TRBV30	TRBJ2-3	CAWVAGQGLDTQYF	TGTGCCTGGGTCGCAGGACAGGGCCTTGATACGCAGTATTTT
NA	NA	TRBV9	TRBJ2-7	CASSVGFTIAYEQYF	TGTGCCAGCAGCGTAGGGTTTACGATTGCCTACGAGCAGTACTTC
NA	NA	TRBV27	TRBJ2-7	CASSPISSYEQYF	TGTGCCAGCAGTCCGATCAGCTCCTACGAGCAGTACTTC
many	NA	TRBV20-1	TRBJ2-7	CSARVMSSYEQYF	TGCAGTGCTAGAGTAATGAGCTCCTACGAGCAGTACTTC
NA	NA	TRBV6-1	TRBJ1-4	CASSGSRTASNEKLFF	TGTGCCAGCAGCGGGTCGCGGACAGCCTCCAATGAAAAACTGTTTTTT